The T cell receptor (beta chain) described here comes from a study of blood T cell repertoires in COVID-19. Original methodology: Amplifying reference gene primers gave estimates of nucleated cell counts. Assay used: immunoSEQ multiplex PCR; TCRdb lists only in-frame clones, some missing. V and J calls and clone size are as listed in that table; D and trimming were resolved from the DNA. The sample has over 200,000 clones, about 91% seen once. The V gene's germline CDR1 is MNHNY and CDR2 SVGAGI (reference sequence). The CDR3 has 15 amino acids. V dropped 5 bases and J dropped 7; count of bases not matched to a gene: 11.

Specimen: PBMCs or T cells enriched from blood (not recorded which). The receptor was derived from a woman aged 40 to 55 with acute COVID-19. V usage is TRBV6-6 and J usage is TRBJ2-7; TRBD1 agrees at 10 bases. CDR3 bases: TGTGCCAGCAGTATCTCGGGACAGGGGTTGAGGGAGCAGTACTTC. Translated, it gives CASSISGQGLREQYF.